These 20 T cell receptor beta chains were all obtained from the same sample, sequenced in a study of T cell responses to AZD1222 COVID-19 vaccine. Only in-frame clones appear in the TCRdb table, and some are missing; sequencing was by immunoSEQ multiplex PCR. Found here are 100,000 or so clones, 90% of them singletons; the top ten hold 1% to 1.5%. The material was peripheral blood, obtained on day 0 of AZD1222 vaccination. These receptors came from an adult in good health.

The table lists this clone with a count of one. The gene calls are TRBV29-1 and TRBJ1-2; no reliable D call. Trimming stripped 0 bases from V and 9 bases from J, with 14 bases between. Germline V gene sequence: CDR1 SQVTM, CDR2 ANQGSEA. The CDR3 totals 13 residues. The CDR3 sequence is CSVEDGQVNRYTF. In nucleotides, the CDR3 is TGCAGCGTTGAAGATGGGCAGGTTAATCGCTACACCTTC. Full variable domain (missing parts from reference TRBV29-1 and TRBJ1-2): SAVISQKPSRDICQRGTSLTIQCQVDSQVTMMFWYRQQPGQSLTLIATANQGSEATYESGFVIDKFPISRPNLTFSTLTVSNMSPEDSSIYLCSVEDGQVNRYTFGSGTRLTVV.

The rearrangement joins TRBV7-8 to TRBJ1-1; D is unclear. Germline V CDR1 and CDR2: SGHVS, FQNEAQ. Trimming took off 1 base at V and 3 bases at J, with 12 bases between the two ends. CDR3 length equals 15 residues. This CDR3 is CASSLVRGRDTEAFF. Written as DNA, the CDR3 is TGTGCCAGCAGCTTAGTAAGAGGTCGTGACACTGAAGCTTTCTTT.

V is TRBV7-2 and J is TRBJ2-7, with unresolved D. There are 13 residues in the CDR3. Trimming pared 5 bases from V and 2 bases from J, leaving 10 bases between. Germline V CDR1 and CDR2: SGHTA, FQGNSA. The CDR3 DNA follows: TGTGCCAGCAGCCCCGAACCGCCCTACGAGCAGTACTTC. It encodes CASSPEPPYEQYF.

The rearrangement joins TRBV11-2 to TRBJ1-2; no clear D. CDR1 is SGHAT and CDR2 is FQNNGV in the germline V gene. Trimming removed 1 base from V and 2 bases from J, with 8 bases in between. CDR3 size: 14 residues. The DNA for the CDR3 is TGTGCCAGCAGCTTAGCCAGTAGAAACTATGGCTACACCTTC. Protein product: CASSLASRNYGYTF.

The chain joins TRBV15 to TRBJ2-3; D possibly corresponds to TRBD2 (5 bases). The CDR3 length is 12 residues. Germline V gene lookup returns CDR1 LNHNV and CDR2 YYDKDF (reference sequence). V gave up 3 bases and J gave up 5 bases, with 6 bases separating them. Here the CDR3 DNA reads TGTGCCACCAGCAGGAGGGAAGATACGCAGTATTTT. Its protein is CATSRREDTQYF.

The chain combines TRBV2 with TRBJ1-2; unclear D gene. Per the germline V gene, CDR1 is SNHLY and CDR2 is FYNNEI. Trimming removed 6 bases from V and 6 bases from J, with 11 bases in between. This CDR3 spans 12 amino acids. CDR3 sequence (DNA): TGTGCCAGCAGATTAGCGGTTCATGGCTACACCTTC. It yields the protein CASRLAVHGYTF.

The chain joins TRBV3-1 (or the pseudogene TRBV3-2) to TRBJ1-4; 9 bases agree with TRBD1. J lost 7 bases, V lost 5 bases, and 8 bases had no gene match. The CDR3 is 15 residues long. Germline V gene lookup returns CDR1 LGHDT and CDR2 YNNKEL (reference sequence). The CDR3: CASSTFTGGGEKLFF. In DNA, the CDR3 is TGTGCCAGCAGCACCTTTACAGGGGGCGGTGAAAAACTGTTTTTT.

DNA of the CDR3: TGTGCCAGCAGTTACTCCTGGGCAGCAACTAATGAAAAACTGTTTTTT. It is translated as CASSYSWAATNEKLFF. The V and J genes are TRBV6-5 and TRBJ1-4; D not resolved. CDR3 size: 16 residues. The V and J ends lost 0 bases and 0 bases respectively, with 8 bases between them. Per germline, CDR1 MNHEY and CDR2 SVGAGI.

The chain couples TRBV11-3 to TRBJ1-1; TRBD1 might be the D (6 bases). The CDR3 sequence is 13 residues long. Germline CDR1 reads SGHNT; CDR2 reads YENEEA. Trimming cost V 5 bases and J 2 bases, with 9 bases left between them. CDR3: CASSEQGNTEAFF. CDR3 DNA: TGTGCCAGCAGCGAACAGGGAAACACTGAAGCTTTCTTT. The whole variable domain, remainder taken from reference TRBV11-3 and TRBJ1-1, is EAGVVQSPRYKIIEKKQPVAFWCNPISGHNTLYWYLQNLGQGPELLIRYENEEAVDDSQLPKDRFSAERLKGVDSTLKIQPAELGDSAVYLCASSEQGNTEAFFGQGTRLTVV.

The chain joins TRBV9 to TRBJ2-1, with D possibly TRBD2 on 6 matching bases. Trimming cost V 3 bases and J 15 bases, with 19 bases left between them. The CDR3 sequence is 13 residues long. Germline assignment: CDR1 SGDLS and CDR2 YYNGEE. CDR3 sequence reads: CASSDDPRGHAFF. CDR3 in DNA: TGTGCCAGCAGCGACGACCCGCGGGGTCATGCGTTCTTC.

This sequence joins TRBV12-3 or TRBV12-4 and TRBJ1-1, with D possibly being TRBD1 (5 bases). Trimming took 5 bases from V and 3 from J, leaving 10 bases between them. The CDR3 is 13 residues long. The CDR3 protein is CASSKGEDTEAFF. CDR3 nucleotide sequence: TGTGCCAGCAGTAAAGGGGAGGACACTGAAGCTTTCTTT.

This clone was seen more than once but under ten times. V usage is TRBV5-4 and J usage is TRBJ2-7, with D possibly being TRBD2 (5 bases). Germline CDR1 SGHNT, CDR2 YYREEE (reference sequence). The CDR3 is 14 residues long. Trimming removed 3 bases from V and 0 bases from J, with 10 bases in between. CDR3 residues: CASSSGLSSYEQYF. The CDR3 bases are TGTGCCAGCAGCTCCGGACTGAGCTCCTACGAGCAGTACTTC.

The CDR3 coding sequence is TGCGCCAGCAGCTTGGGAGGCGGCTATGGCTACACCTTC. It codes for CASSLGGGYGYTF. The genes are TRBV5-1 and TRBJ1-2; no reliable D call. In germline, CDR1 is SGHRS, CDR2 YFSETQ. V was trimmed by 0 bases and J by 4 bases, leaving 7 bases between them. The CDR3 has 13 residues. The whole variable domain, remainder taken from reference TRBV5-1 and TRBJ1-2, is KAGVTQTPRYLIKTRGQQVTLSCSPISGHRSVSWYQQTPGQGLQFLFEYFSETQRNKGNFPGRFSGRQFSNSRSEMNVSTLELGDSALYLCASSLGGGYGYTFGSGTRLTVV.

This clone has only one observation. The rearrangement joins TRBV2 to TRBJ2-1; 10 bases line up with TRBD2. CDR1 SNHLY and CDR2 FYNNEI come from the germline V gene. This CDR3 is built from 14 residues. V lost 5 bases to trimming and J lost 4 bases; unmatched junction nucleotides: 2. The CDR3 coding sequence is TGTGCCAGCAGTCCTAGCGGGGGATACAATGAGCAGTTCTTC. Encoded protein: CASSPSGGYNEQFF.

This sequence joins TRBV19 and TRBJ2-1; 9 bases match TRBD2. The CDR3 spans 15 residues. The ends lost 2 bases at V and 7 bases at J; junction bases unmatched: 6. Per germline, CDR1 LNHDA and CDR2 SQIVND (reference sequence). Here the CDR3 reads CASSIRGGAKNEQFF. The DNA for the CDR3 is TGTGCCAGTAGTATACGCGGGGGGGCTAAAAATGAGCAGTTCTTC.

The V and J genes are TRBV7-6 and TRBJ1-1; D not resolved. CDR1 is SGHVS and CDR2 is FNYEAQ in the germline V gene. This CDR3 has 17 residues. With 0 bases removed from V and 0 bases from J, the gap between germline ends came to 14 bases. CDR3 coding DNA: TGTGCCAGCAGCTTAGCTTCCTGGTCGGAAGTGAACACTGAAGCTTTCTTT. It codes for CASSLASWSEVNTEAFF.

The chain combines TRBV28 with TRBJ2-7, with D possibly TRBD2 on 5 matching bases. Germline-derived CDR1 and CDR2 are MDHEN and SYDVKM. The CDR3 loop spans 14 amino acids. V lost 5 bases to trimming and J lost 7 bases, with 18 bases between them. In DNA, the CDR3 is TGTGCCAGCAGTCTTTGGACCGGAGGTGGAGAGCAGTACTTC. Translated: CASSLWTGGGEQYF.

The J gene is TRBJ2-1, the V gene TRBV7-8; TRBD1 agrees at 7 bases. The length of the CDR3 is 15 residues. Germline V lookup: CDR1 SGHVS, CDR2 FQNEAQ. The V segment lost 6 bases and the J segment 6 bases; nucleotides outside the gene matches: 11. Here the CDR3 reads CASRSTGAPGNEQFF. The CDR3 DNA sequence: TGTGCCAGCAGATCAACAGGGGCTCCGGGCAATGAGCAGTTCTTC.

The rearrangement links TRBV19 to TRBJ1-2, with D unclear. Per the germline V gene, CDR1 is LNHDA and CDR2 is SQIVND (reference sequence). Deletions cut 6 bases from V and 4 bases from J, with 18 bases between. The CDR3 loop spans 15 amino acids. The CDR3 reads CASRPDAAPFYGYTF. CDR3 nucleotides: TGTGCCAGTAGGCCGGATGCTGCCCCTTTCTATGGCTACACCTTC.

The rearrangement uses TRBV21-1 and TRBJ1-3; the table gives TRBD1 as D, unverified against the DNA. TRBV21-1 is a known pseudogene. The CDR3 runs to 15 residues. CDR3 residues: CASSVQALDGNTIYF. CDR3 bases: TGTGCCAGCAGCGTACAGGCTTTGGATGGAAACACCATATATTTT.